This TCR beta chain was documented in a study of T-cell reconstitution after alpha-beta-depleted transplantation in children. V shed 5 bases and J shed 0 bases, with 13 bases lying between them. Germline lookup yields CDR1 SEHNR and CDR2 FQNEAQ (reference sequence). The CDR3 length is 15 residues. Molecular barcoding with unique molecular identifiers was used for the TCRbeta library. One entry per CDR3 protein results from TCRdb running MiXCR on the PCR reads. The sample consists of some 600,000 distinct CDR3 sequences, roughly 17% of them appearing once. The chain couples TRBV7-9 to TRBJ1-1; D unclear. The sequence was collected from a human donor who donated a stem cell graft to a child with acute myeloid leukemia. This specimen consisted of PBMCs from the stem cell graft donor, obtained from the stem cell graft. The DNA of the CDR3 is TGTGCCAGCAGCCCCAACGGACGGTTGAACACTGAAGCTTTCTTT. Translation: CASSPNGRLNTEAFF.